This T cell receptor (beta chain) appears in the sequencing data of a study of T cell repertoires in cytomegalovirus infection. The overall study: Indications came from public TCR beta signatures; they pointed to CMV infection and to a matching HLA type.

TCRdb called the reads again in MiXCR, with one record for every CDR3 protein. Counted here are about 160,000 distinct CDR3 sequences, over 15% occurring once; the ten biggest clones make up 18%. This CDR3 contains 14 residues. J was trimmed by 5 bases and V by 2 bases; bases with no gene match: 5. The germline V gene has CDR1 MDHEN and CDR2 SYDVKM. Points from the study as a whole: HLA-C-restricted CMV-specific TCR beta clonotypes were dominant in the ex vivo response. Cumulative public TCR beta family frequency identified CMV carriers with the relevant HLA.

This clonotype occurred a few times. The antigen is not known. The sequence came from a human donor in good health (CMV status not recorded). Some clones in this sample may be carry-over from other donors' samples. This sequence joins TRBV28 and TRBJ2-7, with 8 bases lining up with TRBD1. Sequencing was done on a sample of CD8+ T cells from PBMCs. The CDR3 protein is CASSLLAGGDEQYF. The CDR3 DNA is TGTGCCAGCAGTTTACTCGCAGGGGGCGACGAGCAGTACTTC.